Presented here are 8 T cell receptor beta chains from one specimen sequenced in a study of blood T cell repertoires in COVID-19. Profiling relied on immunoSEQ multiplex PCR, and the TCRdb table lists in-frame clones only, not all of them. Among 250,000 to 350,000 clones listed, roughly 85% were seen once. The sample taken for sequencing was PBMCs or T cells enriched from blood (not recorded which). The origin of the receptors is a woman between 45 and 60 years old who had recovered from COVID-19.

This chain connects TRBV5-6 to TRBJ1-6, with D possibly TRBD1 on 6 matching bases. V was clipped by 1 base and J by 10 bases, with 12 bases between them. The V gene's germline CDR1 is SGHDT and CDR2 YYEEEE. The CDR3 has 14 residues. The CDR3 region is CASSLTGILSPLHF. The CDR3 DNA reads TGTGCCAGCAGCTTGACAGGGATATTATCACCCCTCCACTTT.

CDR3 sequence reads: CASSQMVGAHEQFF. In DNA form, the CDR3 reads TGTGCCAGCAGCCAAATGGTGGGGGCGCATGAGCAGTTCTTC. The chain employs TRBV3-1 (or the pseudogene TRBV3-2) and TRBJ2-1, with D maybe TRBD1 (6 bases). The CDR3 is 14 amino acids. Germline V gene data show CDR1 as LGHDT and CDR2 as YNNKEL (reference sequence). The ends were cut back, 2 bases at V and 8 bases at J, with 13 bases in the middle.

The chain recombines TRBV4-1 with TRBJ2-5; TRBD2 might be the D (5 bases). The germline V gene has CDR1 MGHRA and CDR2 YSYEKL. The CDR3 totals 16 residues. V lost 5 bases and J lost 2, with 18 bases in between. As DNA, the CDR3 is TGCGCCAGCAGCATACCGGGAAAAAAAATACAAGAGACCCAGTACTTC. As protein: CASSIPGKKIQETQYF.

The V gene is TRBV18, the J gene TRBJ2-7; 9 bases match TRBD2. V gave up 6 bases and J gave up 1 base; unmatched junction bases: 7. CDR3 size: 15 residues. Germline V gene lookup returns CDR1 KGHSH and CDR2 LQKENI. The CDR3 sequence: CASSQERGDSYEQYF. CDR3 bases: TGTGCCAGCTCGCAGGAGCGGGGGGATTCCTACGAGCAGTACTTC. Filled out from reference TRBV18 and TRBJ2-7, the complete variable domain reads NAGVMQNPRHLVRRRGQEARLRCSPMKGHSHVYWYRQLPEEGLKFMVYLQKENIIDESGMPKERFSAEFPKEGPSILRIQQVVRGDSAAYFCASSQERGDSYEQYFGPGTRLTVT.

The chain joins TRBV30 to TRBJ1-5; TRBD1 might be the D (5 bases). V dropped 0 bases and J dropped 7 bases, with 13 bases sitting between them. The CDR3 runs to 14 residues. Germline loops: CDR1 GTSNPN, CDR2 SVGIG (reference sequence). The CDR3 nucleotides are TGTGCCTGGAGTGTGGGCAGGGTAACGCAGCCCCAGCATTTT. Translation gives CAWSVGRVTQPQHF.

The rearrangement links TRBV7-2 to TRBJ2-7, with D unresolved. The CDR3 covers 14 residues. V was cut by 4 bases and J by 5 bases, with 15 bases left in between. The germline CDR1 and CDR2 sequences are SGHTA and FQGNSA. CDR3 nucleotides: TGTGCCAGCAGCTCTCAACTTCCTCTGAACGAGCAGTACTTC. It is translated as CASSSQLPLNEQYF.

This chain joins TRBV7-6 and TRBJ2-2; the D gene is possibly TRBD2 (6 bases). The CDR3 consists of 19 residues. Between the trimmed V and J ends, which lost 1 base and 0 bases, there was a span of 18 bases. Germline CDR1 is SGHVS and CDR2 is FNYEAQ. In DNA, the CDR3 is TGTGCCAGCAGCTTAGGGGGGACGGGGGACCTCTCGAACACCGGGGAGCTGTTTTTT. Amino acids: CASSLGGTGDLSNTGELFF.

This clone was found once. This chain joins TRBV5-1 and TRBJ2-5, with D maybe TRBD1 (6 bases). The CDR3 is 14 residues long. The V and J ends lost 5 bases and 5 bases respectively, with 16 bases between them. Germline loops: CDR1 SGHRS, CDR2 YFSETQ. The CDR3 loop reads CASRVQGSAETQYF. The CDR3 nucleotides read TGCGCCAGCAGGGTACAGGGATCCGCGGAGACCCAGTACTTC.